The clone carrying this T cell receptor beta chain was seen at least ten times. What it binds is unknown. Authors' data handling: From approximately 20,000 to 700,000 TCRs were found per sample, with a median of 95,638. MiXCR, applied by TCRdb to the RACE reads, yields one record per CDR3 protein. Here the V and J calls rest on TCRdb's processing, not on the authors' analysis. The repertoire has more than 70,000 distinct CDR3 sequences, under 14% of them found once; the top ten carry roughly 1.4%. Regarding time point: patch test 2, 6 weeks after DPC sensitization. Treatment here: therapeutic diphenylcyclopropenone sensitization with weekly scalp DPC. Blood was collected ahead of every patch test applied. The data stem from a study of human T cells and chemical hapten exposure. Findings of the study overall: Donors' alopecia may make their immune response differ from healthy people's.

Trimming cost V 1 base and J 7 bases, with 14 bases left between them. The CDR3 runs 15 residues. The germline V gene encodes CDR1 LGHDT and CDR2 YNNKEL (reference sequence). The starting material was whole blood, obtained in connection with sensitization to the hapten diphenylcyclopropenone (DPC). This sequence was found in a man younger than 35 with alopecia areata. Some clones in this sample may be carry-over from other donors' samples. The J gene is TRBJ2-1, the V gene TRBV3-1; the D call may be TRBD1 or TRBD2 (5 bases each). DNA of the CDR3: TGTGCCAGCAGCCAAGCTCCGGGGACCAATAATGAGCAGTTCTTC. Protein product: CASSQAPGTNNEQFF.